This paragraph reports one T cell receptor beta chain. What it recognizes is unknown. This CDR3 comprises 14 residues. Per germline, CDR1 SEHNR and CDR2 FQNEAQ (reference sequence). The V gene lost 5 bases and the J gene lost 0 bases, with 7 bases spanning the gap. As for time point: sample taken at primary tumor resection. Each CDR3 protein is one row after TCRdb ran MiXCR on the 5' RACE reads. The table has several hundred distinct CDR3 sequences, approximately 33% seen once. This sample was included in a study of spatial heterogeneity in lung cancer. Regarding the study as a whole: Mutation counts in tumors were tracked by counts of expanded intratumoral alpha and beta TCRs.

This sequence originates from a male donor with early-stage non-small cell lung cancer. The chain couples TRBV7-9 to TRBJ1-4, with D perhaps matching TRBD1 (6 bases). The sequencing used lung tumor tissue, collected at surgery. CDR3 sequence reads: CASSPGATNEKLFF. The CDR3 region has the DNA TGTGCCAGCAGCCCAGGGGCAACTAATGAAAAACTGTTTTTT.